The TCR beta chain under discussion was sequenced for a study of control samples from healthy donors and cancer patients. Clones were read by immunoSEQ multiplex PCR, and TCRdb kept only the in-frame ones, dropping some. The sample shows over 150,000 clones, around 92% of them seen only once. The material sequenced was blood. The receptor comes from a woman between 40 and 50 years old in good health.

Here the CDR3 reads CAIGEGNTIYF. For the CDR3, the DNA is TGTGCCATCGGGGAGGGAAACACCATATATTTT. The rearrangement uses TRBV10-3 and TRBJ1-3; no firm D call. Germline CDR1 ENHRY, CDR2 SYGVKD. This CDR3 has 11 amino acids. Deletions cut 8 bases from V and 4 bases from J, with 6 bases between.